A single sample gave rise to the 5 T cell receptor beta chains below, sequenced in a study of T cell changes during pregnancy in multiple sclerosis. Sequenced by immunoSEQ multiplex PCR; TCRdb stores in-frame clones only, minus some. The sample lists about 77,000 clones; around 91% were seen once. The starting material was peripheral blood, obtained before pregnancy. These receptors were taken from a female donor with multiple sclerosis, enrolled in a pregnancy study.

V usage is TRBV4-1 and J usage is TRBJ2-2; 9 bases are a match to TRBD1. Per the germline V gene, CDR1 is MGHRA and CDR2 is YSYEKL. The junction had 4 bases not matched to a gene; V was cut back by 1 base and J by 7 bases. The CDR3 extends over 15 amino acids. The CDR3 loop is CASSQGDRDHGELFF. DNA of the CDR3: TGCGCCAGCAGCCAAGGGGACAGGGACCACGGGGAGCTGTTTTTT.

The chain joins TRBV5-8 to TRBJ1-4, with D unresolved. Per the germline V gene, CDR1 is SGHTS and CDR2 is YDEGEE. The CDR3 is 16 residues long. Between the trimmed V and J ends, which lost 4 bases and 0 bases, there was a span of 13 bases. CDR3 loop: CASSRNEGATNEKLFF. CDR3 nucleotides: TGTGCCAGCAGCCGAAACGAGGGTGCAACTAATGAAAAACTGTTTTTT.

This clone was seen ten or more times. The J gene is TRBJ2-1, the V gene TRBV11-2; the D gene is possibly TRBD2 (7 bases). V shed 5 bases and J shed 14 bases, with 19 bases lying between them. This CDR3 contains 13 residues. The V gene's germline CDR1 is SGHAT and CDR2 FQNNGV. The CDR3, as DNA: TGTGCCAGCAGCCTGTTTAGGGGGGGGGCTGAGTTCTTC. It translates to CASSLFRGGAEFF.

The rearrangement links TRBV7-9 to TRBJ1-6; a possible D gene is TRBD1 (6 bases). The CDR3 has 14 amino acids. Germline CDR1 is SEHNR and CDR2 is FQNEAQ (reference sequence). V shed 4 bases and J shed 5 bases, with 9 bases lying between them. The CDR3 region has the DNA TGTGCCAGCAGCTCCCGGACAGATAATTCACCCCTCCACTTT. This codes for CASSSRTDNSPLHF. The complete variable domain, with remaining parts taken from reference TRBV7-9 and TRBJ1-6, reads DTGVSQNPRHKITKRGQNVTFRCDPISEHNRLYWYRQTLGQGPEFLTYFQNEAQLEKSRLLSDRFSAERPKGSFSTLEIQRTEQGDSAMYLCASSSRTDNSPLHFGNGTRLTVT.

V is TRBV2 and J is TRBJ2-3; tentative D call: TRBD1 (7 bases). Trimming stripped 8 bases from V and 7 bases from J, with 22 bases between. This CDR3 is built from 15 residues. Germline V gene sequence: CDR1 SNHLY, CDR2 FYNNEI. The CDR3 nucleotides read TGTGCCAGCGGTAGACAGGGAGGATCGGAAAATACGCAGTATTTT. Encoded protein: CASGRQGGSENTQYF.